The source of this TCR beta chain is a study of CD8 T cells in Susac syndrome (dated by TCRdb to the late 2010s). Study-level background: Among the Susac syndrome patients who were sequenced, clinically active disease was present in more than 5 and clinical remission was observed in fewer than 10. Susac syndrome patients were therapy-naive, on corticosteroids (some also receiving IVIg), or on IVIg alone at blood withdrawal. Whether CD8+ T cell activation and differentiation in Susac syndrome was antigen driven was tested using repertoire sequencing.

RNA was extracted using the RNeasy kit, and roughly 0.5 to 1 ug of the RNA was reverse transcribed with random hexamers. The immunoSEQ multiplex PCR assay, which covers 54 Vbeta and 13 Jbeta segments, was used to amplify TCR beta CDR3 regions. To correct PCR amplification bias, a synthetic template baseline was used for both primer optimization and computational correction. As for how the authors treated the data: Reads were annotated to V, D and J genes according to IMGT and were analyzed with immunoSEQ Analyzer, with only productive sequences retained. Clonality was calculated as one minus the Shannon entropy normalized by log2 of the number of productive unique sequences. For each patient and control, public and private clones were evaluated within the 100 most prevalent clones. Clones were defined as Susac-specific if absent from the healthy and MS cohorts, from 1052 published viral clones and from other ImmuneACCESS disease sequences. TCRdb redid the processing of the public reads, applying fastp at Q25 and MiXCR, and retained in-frame beta chains. Rows with one shared CDR3 protein collapse into an entry with the most common genes and DNA. TCRdb, not the authors, supplied the V and J calls. The sample data list roughly 140,000 distinct CDR3 sequences, and approximately 94% of these were observed just once. The biggest ten clones account for over 0.075% of the sample.

The CDR3 holds 14 amino acids from the cysteine to the phenylalanine. The retained sequence is limited to the CDR3, 42 bases, with the frame set at the first base. The trim is 0 bases for V and 3 bases for J, with a gap of 9 bases between the germline ends. Per the germline V gene, SGDLS is the CDR1 and YYNGEE is the CDR2. Details on this clonotype: Its antigen target is currently unknown. The input lacks base qualities; no much larger clone sits a single base away.

The investigation overall reported the following: The number of individuals in the TCR sequencing and HLA analysis was recognized as being relatively small. In the CD4+ T cell repertoire of Susac syndrome patients, clonal expansion was not detected.

Peripheral blood CD8+ and CD4+ T cells from healthy donors, Susac syndrome patients and multiple sclerosis patients were profiled using high-throughput TCR beta sequencing. The Susac syndrome patients fulfilled recently defined diagnostic criteria for definite or probable disease. Bulk CD8+ and CD4+ T cells were purified by magnetic negative isolation, whereas CD8+ TEMRA cells were enriched by FACS. Blood was collected in EDTA tubes and processed within 24 hours, with PBMCs isolated through density gradient centrifugation. PBMCs intended for TCR sequencing were cryopreserved in liquid nitrogen and were subsequently thawed in a 37 degrees C water bath. Purity of sorted or isolated CD4+, CD8+ and CD8+ TEMRA cells was at least 90%.

The receptor's source is a human donor with Susac syndrome. Sequencing was performed on CD4+ T cells from PBMCs. The sequence is built from TRBV9 and TRBJ2-5, with no confidently assigned D gene. The CDR3 protein sequence reads: CASSVDVGKETQYF. The nucleotides read TGTGCCAGCAGCGTAGACGTCGGAAAAGAGACCCAGTACTTC.